The 24 T cell receptor beta chains presented below share a single source sample, sequenced in a study of shared clonotypes between healthy human individuals. Produced via immunoSEQ multiplex PCR; TCRdb's table is partial and in-frame only. The table records 1.6 million or so clones, roughly 97% of them present only once. The sequenced sample consisted of naive CD4+ T cells sorted from blood. The subset here: CD45RA+ positively selected. Receptors originate from a man aged 30-40 years in good health.

The V gene is TRBV4-2, the J gene TRBJ2-7; the D is unclear. Germline CDR1 and CDR2: LGHNA and YNFKEQ. V shed 0 bases and J shed 0 bases, with 9 bases lying between them. The CDR3 covers 15 residues. Here the CDR3 DNA reads TGTGCCAGCAGCCAAGATTGGGCTACCTCCTACGAGCAGTACTTC. It translates to CASSQDWATSYEQYF.

Notes on this clone: Other DNA variants within this sample encode the same CDR3. The chain couples TRBV9 to TRBJ2-1; D is unresolved. V lost 0 bases and J 6 bases, leaving 7 bases between the germline ends. The CDR3 runs to 13 residues. The V gene's germline CDR1 is SGDLS and CDR2 YYNGEE. CDR3 loop: CASSVGTVNEQFF. The CDR3 DNA is TGTGCCAGCAGCGTAGGGACGGTCAATGAGCAGTTCTTC.

The chain joins TRBV7-9 to TRBJ2-7, with TRBD2 matching 8 bases. Looked up from germline, CDR1 is SEHNR and CDR2 is FQNEAQ (reference sequence). This CDR3 has 17 residues. V dropped 3 bases and J dropped 5; count of bases not matched to a gene: 15. The CDR3 region is CASSFGRLAAGGDEQYF. In DNA form, the CDR3 reads TGTGCCAGCAGCTTCGGCAGATTAGCGGCGGGAGGAGACGAGCAGTACTTC.

The V and J genes are TRBV10-3 and TRBJ2-7; 9 nucleotides align to TRBD2. The CDR3 is 14 residues long. Germline assignment: CDR1 ENHRY and CDR2 SYGVKD. After removal of 6 bases from V and 5 bases from J, the junction contained 8 bases not matched to a gene. The CDR3 loop is CAIRVAGVFNEQYF. The DNA for the CDR3 is TGTGCCATCAGGGTAGCGGGAGTTTTCAACGAGCAGTACTTC.

This chain uses TRBV10-3 with TRBJ1-1, with 9 bases lining up with TRBD1. The germline CDR1 and CDR2 sequences are ENHRY and SYGVKD. The CDR3 extends over 13 amino acids. V lost 7 bases, J lost 4 bases, and 4 bases stayed unmatched. This chain's CDR3 is CAIKRDRVTEAFF. CDR3 coding DNA: TGTGCCATCAAGCGGGACAGGGTCACTGAAGCTTTCTTT.

A single count supports this clone. The V and J genes are TRBV7-8 and TRBJ1-5; no reliable D call. The ends were cut back, 1 base at V and 8 bases at J, with 6 bases in the middle. CDR3 length equals 12 residues. The germline V gene has CDR1 SGHVS and CDR2 FQNEAQ. The DNA for the CDR3 is TGTGCCAGCAGCTTAGTTTCGGAGCCCCAGCATTTT. This translates into CASSLVSEPQHF.

The chain's CDR3 is CASSFGGGGVGELFF. CDR3 nucleotide sequence: TGTGCCAGCAGCTTTGGGGGAGGTGGCGTCGGGGAGCTGTTTTTT. V and J are TRBV7-3 and TRBJ2-2, with a tentative D call TRBD2 (6 bases). V shed 3 bases and J shed 7 bases, with 15 bases lying between them. Looked up from germline, CDR1 is SGHTA and CDR2 is FQGTGA. This CDR3 region has 15 residues.

The genes are TRBV6-5 and TRBJ1-4; D uncertain. The CDR3 consists of 13 residues. The V gene lost 3 bases and the J gene lost 6 bases, with 8 bases spanning the gap. Per the germline V gene, CDR1 is MNHEY and CDR2 is SVGAGI. The CDR3 region is CASSYYRYEKLFF. The DNA for the CDR3 is TGTGCCAGCAGTTATTACAGATATGAAAAACTGTTTTTT.

This sequence joins TRBV5-4 and TRBJ2-5, with D possibly matching TRBD2 (6 bases). V was clipped by 9 bases and J by 5 bases, with 17 bases between them. Germline V gene sequence: CDR1 SGHNT, CDR2 YYREEE (reference sequence). The CDR3 loop spans 13 amino acids. Here the CDR3 reads CATSTGTSETQYF. The DNA for the CDR3 is TGTGCCACCTCAACCGGGACTTCGGAGACCCAGTACTTC.

This chain connects TRBV27 to TRBJ1-2; maybe TRBD1 (5 bases). CDR3 length: 14 amino acids. Germline lookup yields CDR1 MNHEY and CDR2 SMNVEV (reference sequence). The V gene lost 5 bases and the J gene lost 5 bases, with 15 bases spanning the gap. CDR3 bases: TGTGCCAGCAGTAGACCAGGGTCCCCATATGGCTACACCTTC. Translating gives CASSRPGSPYGYTF.

This sequence joins TRBV5-4 and TRBJ2-2; TRBD2 matches 10 bases. Germline CDR1 and CDR2: SGHNT and YYREEE (reference sequence). V lost 4 bases and J lost 8; bases outside the gene matches: 11. The CDR3 is made up of 16 amino acids. The CDR3 here is CASSRGLAGETGELFF. CDR3 nucleotides: TGTGCCAGCAGCCGAGGTCTAGCGGGAGAAACTGGGGAGCTGTTTTTT.

This chain connects TRBV14 to TRBJ2-6; D not resolved. The CDR3 extends over 14 amino acids. The V end lost 4 bases, the J end lost 0 bases, and 4 bases lay between the germline ends. Germline CDR1 reads SGHDN; CDR2 reads FVKESK. The CDR3 DNA reads as TGTGCCAGCAGCCCGATCTCTGGGGCCAACGTCCTGACTTTC. Protein sequence: CASSPISGANVLTF.

The chain joins TRBV6-6 to TRBJ2-5, with D perhaps being TRBD1 or TRBD2 (7 bases each). This CDR3 has 14 residues. Germline CDR1 MNHNY, CDR2 SVGAGI (reference sequence). The V end lost 9 bases, the J end lost 3 bases, and 17 bases lay between the germline ends. CDR3 in amino acids: CASSRGGNEETQYF. CDR3 coding DNA: TGTGCCAGTAGCAGGGGGGGGAACGAAGAGACCCAGTACTTC.

The chain employs TRBV29-1 and TRBJ2-5; D is unclear. The CDR3 extends over 15 amino acids. Between the trimmed V and J ends, which lost 4 bases and 1 base, there was a span of 16 bases. Germline V gene lookup returns CDR1 SQVTM and CDR2 ANQGSEA. CDR3 sequence reads: CSVALRIPRQETQYF. The CDR3, as DNA: TGCAGCGTTGCCCTGCGGATCCCACGCCAAGAGACCCAGTACTTC.

This clone showed up just once. V gene TRBV6-6 combines with J gene TRBJ1-5; 11 bases agree with TRBD1. After removal of 2 bases from V and 8 bases from J, the junction contained 5 bases not matched to a gene. Germline lookup yields CDR1 MNHNY and CDR2 SVGAGI (reference sequence). This CDR3 is built from 15 residues. This CDR3 is CASSYGQGATEPQHF. The CDR3 DNA follows: TGTGCCAGCAGTTACGGACAGGGGGCTACGGAGCCCCAGCATTTT.

The V and J genes are TRBV9 and TRBJ2-2; D uncertain. The CDR3 has 13 amino acids. Trimming took off 4 bases at V and 5 bases at J, with 9 bases between the two ends. The germline V gene encodes CDR1 SGDLS and CDR2 YYNGEE. CDR3 residues: CASSMSGTGELFF. Written as DNA, the CDR3 is TGTGCCAGCAGCATGTCAGGTACCGGGGAGCTGTTTTTT.

This clone occurred once. J is TRBJ2-3 and V is TRBV7-9; 7 bases fit TRBD1. The CDR3 length is 12 residues. The junction had 13 bases not matched to a gene; V was cut back by 8 bases and J by 14 bases. Germline V CDR1 and CDR2: SEHNR, FQNEAQ (reference sequence). The chain's CDR3 is CASGQRTGDLYF. The CDR3 nucleotides are TGTGCCAGCGGCCAGAGAACAGGGGATCTGTATTTT.

The chain couples TRBV11-2 to TRBJ2-1; D possibly corresponds to TRBD2 (6 bases). The CDR3 is 17 amino acids. Trimming cost V 2 bases and J 2 bases, with 16 bases left between them. CDR1 is SGHAT, CDR2 FQNNGV, per germline. The DNA of the CDR3 is TGTGCCAGCAGCTTACGGGAGCGGACTACCACCTACAATGAGCAGTTCTTC. Its translation is CASSLRERTTTYNEQFF.

The chain's CDR3 is CASSLLGREPRDANYGYTF. In nucleotides, the CDR3 is TGTGCCAGCAGCTTACTAGGGAGAGAGCCCAGGGACGCTAACTATGGCTACACCTTC. The chain links TRBV7-9 to TRBJ1-2; perhaps TRBD1 as D (5 bases). CDR3 size: 19 residues. V was clipped by 2 bases and J by 0 bases, with 22 bases between them. CDR1 is SEHNR, CDR2 FQNEAQ, per germline (reference sequence).

In the case of this clone: The same CDR3 arises from other DNA sequences in this sample as well. This chain joins TRBV2 and TRBJ2-5, with a possible D match to TRBD1 (6 bases). V was pared by 6 bases and J by 0 bases, with 11 bases between. The CDR3 totals 14 residues. The germline gives CDR1 SNHLY, CDR2 FYNNEI. The CDR3 spells CASRGGQYQETQYF. DNA of the CDR3: TGTGCCAGCAGAGGCGGACAGTACCAAGAGACCCAGTACTTC. The variable domain in full, with the rest retrieved from reference TRBV2 and TRBJ2-5, is EPEVTQTPSHQVTQMGQEVILRCVPISNHLYFYWYRQILGQKVEFLVSFYNNEISEKSEIFDDQFSVERPDGSNFTLKIRSTKLEDSAMYFCASRGGQYQETQYFGPGTRLLVL.

The chain links TRBV10-2 to TRBJ2-1, with TRBD2 identical over 10 bases. Trimming took 8 bases from V and 3 from J; bases not matched to a gene: 10. Germline V gene lookup returns CDR1 WSHSY and CDR2 SAAADI. The CDR3 is made up of 16 amino acids. DNA for the CDR3: TGCGCCAGCTCTGACACGGGACTAGCGAGCTACAATGAGCAGTTCTTC. Protein sequence: CASSDTGLASYNEQFF.

The genes are TRBV5-4 and TRBJ1-1; possible D gene TRBD1, 5 bases. The germline CDR1 and CDR2 sequences are SGHNT and YYREEE (reference sequence). The CDR3 extends over 14 amino acids. V lost 4 bases to trimming and J lost 6 bases, with 16 bases between them. CDR3 DNA: TGTGCCAGCAGCCTGGGGGACGGGGTCGCTGAAGCTTTCTTT. Its translation: CASSLGDGVAEAFF.

Comment on this clone: The identical CDR3 is also encoded by other nucleotide sequences in the sample. The chain joins TRBV29-1 to TRBJ2-3; perhaps D is TRBD1 or TRBD2 (5 bases each). The V gene's germline CDR1 is SQVTM and CDR2 ANQGSEA. Trimming stripped 7 bases from V and 6 bases from J, with 8 bases between. The CDR3 totals 10 residues. The CDR3 loop is CSGGSDTQYF. The CDR3 DNA sequence: TGCAGCGGGGGGTCCGATACGCAGTATTTT.

CDR3 DNA: TGTGCCAGTTGGGGGGACGAAAAACTGTTTTTT. It codes for CASWGDEKLFF. This chain connects TRBV2 to TRBJ1-4, with D tentatively TRBD1 (5 bases). Germline-derived CDR1 and CDR2 are SNHLY and FYNNEI. This CDR3 comprises 11 residues. V was shortened by 9 bases and J by 8 bases, with 10 bases between the two germline ends.